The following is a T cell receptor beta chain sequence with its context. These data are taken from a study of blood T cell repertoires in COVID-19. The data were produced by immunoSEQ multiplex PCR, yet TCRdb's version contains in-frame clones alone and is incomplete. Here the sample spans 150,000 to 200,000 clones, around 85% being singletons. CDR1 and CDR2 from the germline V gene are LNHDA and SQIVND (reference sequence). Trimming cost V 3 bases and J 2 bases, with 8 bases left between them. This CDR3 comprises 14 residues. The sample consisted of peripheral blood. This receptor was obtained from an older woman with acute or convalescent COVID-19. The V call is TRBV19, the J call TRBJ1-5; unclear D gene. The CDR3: CASSIRRGNQPQHF. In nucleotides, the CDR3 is TGTGCCAGTAGTATTAGGAGGGGCAATCAGCCCCAGCATTTT.